This entry lists 12 T cell receptor beta chains sequenced from one sample in a study of T cells in Graves' hyperthyroidism and ophthalmopathy. From RNA transcripts, TCR beta CDR3 regions were amplified. Using the HTBI primer set, a first-round RT-PCR was run on the TCR CDR3. TCRdb passed the multiplex PCR reads through MiXCR, listing each CDR3 protein once. The data hold some 340,000 distinct CDR3 sequences, with approximately 15% observed a single time. Source material: blood. These receptors came from a woman aged 40 to 49 with Graves' ophthalmopathy.

The chain employs TRBV5-6 and TRBJ2-7, with D possibly matching TRBD1 (5 bases). Between the trimmed V and J ends, which lost 4 bases and 4 bases, there was a span of 15 bases. There are 14 residues in the CDR3. Germline CDR1 SGHDT, CDR2 YYEEEE. CDR3 nucleotide sequence: TGTGCCAGCAGCCCGGACATGGGTGGGTACGAGCAGTACTTC. Amino acid sequence: CASSPDMGGYEQYF.

This clonotype was seen ten or more times. The rearrangement links TRBV2 to TRBJ2-2; 7 nucleotides align to TRBD2. Germline CDR1 reads SNHLY; CDR2 reads FYNNEI. CDR3 length equals 17 residues. V was clipped by 4 bases and J by 0 bases; unmatched bases: 8. CDR3: CASSVLAATSNTGELFF. DNA for the CDR3: TGTGCCAGCAGTGTCCTAGCGGCGACCTCGAACACCGGGGAGCTGTTTTTT.

The chain is built from TRBV14 and TRBJ1-2; possibly TRBD1 for D (5 bases). The CDR3 has 15 residues. Trimming pared 4 bases from V and 8 bases from J, leaving 20 bases between. Germline CDR1 and CDR2: SGHDN and FVKESK. CDR3 nucleotides: TGTGCCAGCAGCCGCCCCGGGGCGACAACCCCGGGCTACACCTTC. It translates to CASSRPGATTPGYTF.

J is TRBJ2-5 and V is TRBV7-2; a weak D match, TRBD1 (6 bases). This CDR3 is built from 18 residues. CDR1 and CDR2 (germline): SGHTA, FQGNSA. Deletions cut 6 bases from V and 0 bases from J, with 23 bases between. The CDR3 nucleotides are TGTGCCAGCAGTCGTTCAACGCAGGGGTCCCAGTACCAAGAGACCCAGTACTTC. This translates into CASSRSTQGSQYQETQYF.

The rearrangement uses TRBV7-2 and TRBJ2-5, with TRBD2 matching over 12 bases. The V gene's germline CDR1 is SGHTA and CDR2 FQGNSA. The CDR3 covers 16 residues. Trimming removed 4 bases from V and 2 bases from J; junction bases left unmatched: 5. The CDR3 coding sequence is TGTGCCAGCAGCTCCGGACTAGCGGGGACGCAAGAGACCCAGTACTTC. Protein sequence: CASSSGLAGTQETQYF. Full variable domain (rest looked up from reference TRBV7-2 and TRBJ2-5): GAGVSQSPSNKVTEKGKDVELRCDPISGHTALYWYRQSLGQGLEFLIYFQGNSAPDKSGLPSDRFSAERTGGSVSTLTIQRTQQEDSAVYLCASSSGLAGTQETQYFGPGTRLLVL.

This clonotype showed up many times. The chain joins TRBV6-1 to TRBJ1-3; D may be TRBD1 (5 bases). The CDR3 runs to 12 residues. V lost 4 bases and J lost 4, with 5 bases in between. CDR1 MNHNS and CDR2 SASEGT come from the germline V gene. CDR3 bases: TGTGCCAGCAGTGGACAGGGAAACACCATATATTTT. Its translation is CASSGQGNTIYF.

A few counts support this clonotype. The CDR3 DNA reads as TGTGCCAGCAGTTTAGCTCGAGCTACCAATTCACCCCTCCACTTT. It translates to CASSLARATNSPLHF. This sequence joins TRBV28 and TRBJ1-6; no clear D. Trimming took off 2 bases at V and 7 bases at J, with 12 bases between the two ends. From germline, CDR1 is MDHEN and CDR2 SYDVKM. CDR3 length equals 15 residues. Variable domain in full (rest from reference TRBV28 and TRBJ1-6): DVKVTQSSRYLVKRTGEKVFLECVQDMDHENMFWYRQDPGLGLRLIYFSYDVKMKEKGDIPEGYSVSREKKERFSLILESASTNQTSMYLCASSLARATNSPLHFGNGTRLTVT.

Many counts were recorded for this clonotype. This chain connects TRBV7-2 to TRBJ2-3; no reliable D call. The CDR3 is 14 amino acids. The V end lost 3 bases, the J end lost 1 base, and 8 bases lay between the germline ends. Germline V CDR1 and CDR2: SGHTA, FQGNSA. The CDR3 reads CASSLYDGTDTQYF. CDR3 DNA sequence: TGTGCCAGCAGCTTGTACGACGGCACAGATACGCAGTATTTT.

This clonotype appeared a few times. V gene TRBV7-9 combines with J gene TRBJ2-3; 7 positions match TRBD2. Germline assignment: CDR1 SEHNR and CDR2 FQNEAQ (reference sequence). The V segment lost 5 bases and the J segment 4 bases; nucleotides outside the gene matches: 9. CDR3 length: 15 amino acids. The CDR3 coding sequence is TGTGCCAGCAGCACATTGGTGGGGGGGGCAGATACGCAGTATTTT. This codes for CASSTLVGGADTQYF.

This clonotype was observed at least ten times. DNA of the CDR3: TGTGCCAGCAGACCCGGACAGCGCAATCAGCCCCAGCATTTT. Translated: CASRPGQRNQPQHF. V is TRBV12-3 or TRBV12-4 and J is TRBJ1-5, with a possible D match to TRBD1 (6 bases). CDR3 length equals 14 residues. With 6 bases removed from V and 2 bases from J, the gap between germline ends came to 11 bases.

This clonotype was picked up many times. This chain's CDR3 is CASLTRASGGVLNEQFF. The DNA for the CDR3 is TGTGCCAGTCTCACGCGGGCTAGCGGGGGGGTGTTAAATGAGCAGTTCTTC. The chain joins TRBV12-3 or TRBV12-4 to TRBJ2-1; TRBD2 matches at 12 bases. There are 17 residues in the CDR3. V shed 9 bases and J 7 bases; nucleotides not matched to a gene: 16.

This clonotype was seen repeatedly, ten times or more. This sequence joins TRBV27 and TRBJ2-7, with D perhaps matching TRBD2 (6 bases). The CDR3 spans 14 residues. The germline V gene encodes CDR1 MNHEY and CDR2 SMNVEV (reference sequence). The V and J ends lost 5 bases and 2 bases respectively, with 13 bases between them. For the CDR3, the DNA is TGTGCCAGCAGTCCCTCGGGGGACCCCTACGAGCAGTACTTC. Its protein product is CASSPSGDPYEQYF.